These 27 T cell receptor beta chains came from one sample sequenced in a study of cytomegalovirus exposure and HLA in healthy donors. A multiplex PCR was run with 60 Vbeta primers and 13 Jbeta primers. Sequencing used immunoSEQ multiplex PCR; TCRdb keeps in-frame clones, though not all of them. Among under 200,000 clones listed, roughly 83% were seen once. Sequencing input: PBMCs. These receptors all stem from a woman in her fifties or sixties in good health and CMV-seronegative.

The rearrangement uses TRBV29-1 and TRBJ2-5; TRBD1 agrees at 9 bases. CDR1 is SQVTM, CDR2 ANQGSEA, per germline. V was clipped by 7 bases and J by 5 bases; unmatched bases: 8. The CDR3 has 13 amino acids. The CDR3 nucleotides are TGCAGCGCCCCAACAGGGGGCGGGGAGACCCAGTACTTC. Its translation: CSAPTGGGETQYF.

DNA of the CDR3: TGCGCCAGCAGCTCGGGGGAGGGGAGGACCCAGTACTTC. This translates into CASSSGEGRTQYF. The chain is built from TRBV4-3 and TRBJ2-5; 7 bases are a match to TRBD2. CDR3 size: 13 residues. V lost 5 bases, J lost 7 bases, and 7 bases stayed unmatched. CDR1 LGHNA and CDR2 YSLEER come from the germline V gene.

Remarks on this clone: The germline gene is not matched at one end of the junction; a read error may be the cause. CDR3 in amino acids: CSSTPQGYEQYF. The CDR3, as DNA: TGTTCCAGCACCCCTCAGGGGTACGAGCAGTACTTC. V gene TRBV7-9 combines with J gene TRBJ2-7; tentative D call: TRBD1 (6 bases). Germline CDR1 is SEHNR and CDR2 is FQNEAQ (reference sequence). This CDR3 region has 12 residues.

The J gene is TRBJ2-5, the V gene TRBV7-3, with TRBD1 matching 8 bases. The CDR3 sequence is 15 residues long. Looked up from germline, CDR1 is SGHTA and CDR2 is FQGTGA. V trimming: 4 bases; J trimming: 1 base; junction bases outside the gene matches: 5. CDR3 coding DNA: TGTGCCAGCAGCTCCAGGGGGCTCCCCCAAGAGACCCAGTACTTC. This codes for CASSSRGLPQETQYF.

The rearrangement uses TRBV29-1 and TRBJ2-5, with 7 bases matching TRBD2. The J call may not be correct, given that the DNA end is closer to TRBJ2-7. The CDR3 runs 13 residues. Germline V gene lookup returns CDR1 SQVTM and CDR2 ANQGSEA. In DNA, the CDR3 is TGCAGCGTTGACGGCGGGAGTTCCGACGAGCAGTACTTC. It is translated as CSVDGGSSDEQYF.

V and J are TRBV18 and TRBJ2-7; TRBD2 matches 10 bases. The CDR3 is 16 residues long. J gave up 3 bases and V 5 bases, and 10 bases lay outside the gene matches. Germline CDR1 is KGHSH and CDR2 is LQKENI. This CDR3 is CASSTRASGSIYEQYF. Here the CDR3 DNA reads TGTGCCAGCTCAACCCGGGCTAGCGGGAGTATCTACGAGCAGTACTTC.

This clone was seen once. The CDR3 DNA follows: TGTGCCAGCAGTCCCCAGGGGGCCGAACTGTACGAGCAGTACTTC. The encoded protein is CASSPQGAELYEQYF. This chain uses TRBV28 with TRBJ2-5, with TRBD1 matching 8 bases. TRBJ2-7 matches the DNA end more closely, so the J call is doubtful. CDR1 and CDR2 from the germline V gene are MDHEN and SYDVKM. The CDR3 runs 15 residues.

The chain employs TRBV9 and TRBJ2-7; the D gene is possibly TRBD1 (6 bases). The CDR3 sequence is 15 residues long. Trimming took off 4 bases at V and 3 bases at J, with 17 bases between the two ends. Germline V CDR1 and CDR2: SGDLS, YYNGEE. CDR3 bases: TGTGCCAGCAGCCGCGAAGGGGGACAACTCTACGAGCAGTACTTC. Residues: CASSREGGQLYEQYF.

The gene calls are TRBV7-3 and TRBJ2-5; TRBD2 might be the D (6 bases). Trimming removed 3 bases at V and 2 bases at J, with 16 bases between. CDR1 is SGHTA, CDR2 FQGTGA, per germline. The CDR3 is 16 amino acids. The chain's CDR3 is CASSLGRGGRQETQYF. The CDR3 DNA reads as TGTGCCAGCAGCTTGGGGCGAGGAGGGAGGCAAGAGACCCAGTACTTC.

This chain links TRBV7-2 with TRBJ2-7, with D perhaps matching TRBD1 (6 bases). CDR1 and CDR2 (germline): SGHTA, FQGNSA. The CDR3 is 14 residues long. Between the trimmed V and J ends, which lost 1 base and 2 bases, there was a span of 9 bases. This chain's CDR3 is CASSLGQATYEQYF. The CDR3 DNA reads TGTGCCAGCAGCTTAGGACAGGCGACCTACGAGCAGTACTTC.

The chain links TRBV18 to TRBJ1-5; D is perhaps TRBD1 (5 bases). Trimming removed 4 bases at V and 5 bases at J, with 21 bases between. CDR1 and CDR2 from the germline V gene are KGHSH and LQKENI. This CDR3 spans 17 amino acids. CDR3 region: CASSLTRGRGEDQPQHF. CDR3 sequence (DNA): TGTGCCAGCTCACTAACCCGGGGGAGGGGTGAAGATCAGCCCCAGCATTTT.

V and J are TRBV5-1 and TRBJ2-1; 9 bases align to TRBD2. This CDR3 has 16 amino acids. Losses at the gene ends were 7 bases for V and 3 bases for J; bases not matched to a gene: 11. The germline V gene has CDR1 SGHRS and CDR2 YFSETQ. The CDR3 DNA follows: TGCGCCAGCCTGGGGCGGGAGGGCCGGGACTACAATGAGCAGTTCTTC. This codes for CASLGREGRDYNEQFF.

V and J are TRBV6-1 and TRBJ2-5, with a possible D match to TRBD1 (6 bases). The J call is uncertain, as TRBJ2-7 better fits the DNA end. From germline, CDR1 is MNHNS and CDR2 SASEGT. The CDR3 contains 14 residues. The CDR3 DNA sequence: TGTGCCAGCAGAGACAGGTCCCCCCCCTACGAGCAGTACTTC. Amino acids: CASRDRSPPYEQYF.

This clone was seen just once. The chain links TRBV6-6 to TRBJ1-5; TRBD1 is a possible D gene (5 bases). Germline V CDR1 and CDR2: MNHNY, SVGAGI (reference sequence). V lost 2 bases and J 7 bases, leaving 15 bases between the germline ends. The length of the CDR3 is 15 residues. As DNA, the CDR3 is TGTGCCAGCAGTTACGGGGGGGGGTCGGGGCAGCCCCAGCATTTT. This gives the protein CASSYGGGSGQPQHF.

V usage is TRBV2 and J usage is TRBJ2-4, with D possibly TRBD2 on 6 matching bases. The CDR3 consists of 15 residues. Per germline, CDR1 SNHLY and CDR2 FYNNEI. V was pared by 8 bases and J by 1 base, with 15 bases between. The CDR3 bases are TGTGCCAGCCTCCTCGGGAGTTTCGCCAAAAACATTCAGTACTTC. It specifies CASLLGSFAKNIQYF.

As to this clone: Other DNA sequences within the sample encode an identical CDR3. The chain recombines TRBV2 with TRBJ1-5; 8 bases map to TRBD1. The CDR3 extends over 14 amino acids. The V gene end was trimmed by 6 bases and the J gene end by 6 bases; junction bases not matched to a gene: 7. In germline, CDR1 is SNHLY, CDR2 FYNNEI. CDR3 bases: TGTGCCAGCAGCCCGGACAGGGTGGGTCAGCCCCAGCATTTT. This sequence encodes CASSPDRVGQPQHF. Full variable domain (rest looked up from reference TRBV2 and TRBJ1-5): EPEVTQTPSHQVTQMGQEVILRCVPISNHLYFYWYRQILGQKVEFLVSFYNNEISEKSEIFDDQFSVERPDGSNFTLKIRSTKLEDSAMYFCASSPDRVGQPQHFGDGTRLSIL.

This chain uses TRBV5-8 with TRBJ2-7, with D maybe TRBD2 (7 bases). CDR3 length: 16 residues. V lost 5 bases, J lost 6 bases, and 24 bases lay in between. Germline V gene sequence: CDR1 SGHTS, CDR2 YDEGEE. The CDR3 protein is CASSRWGNGGQVEQYF. CDR3 nucleotides: TGTGCCAGCAGTCGGTGGGGGAACGGGGGGCAAGTCGAGCAGTACTTC. The full variable domain, in which reference TRBV5-8 and TRBJ2-7 provide the parts outside the CDR3, is EAGVTQSPTHLIKTRGQQATLRCSPISGHTSVYWYQQALGLGLQFLLWYDEGEERNRGNFPPRFSGRQFPNYSSELNVNALELEDSALYLCASSRWGNGGQVEQYFGPGTRLTVT.

The chain carries TRBV2 and TRBJ1-1; D gene uncertain. CDR3 length: 12 amino acids. Germline V lookup: CDR1 SNHLY, CDR2 FYNNEI. Trimming pared 11 bases from V and 1 base from J, leaving 11 bases between. This CDR3 is CAVKGGNTEAFF. CDR3 nucleotides: TGTGCCGTCAAGGGAGGGAACACTGAAGCTTTCTTT.

This chain links TRBV7-2 with TRBJ2-7, with TRBD1 as a possible D gene (6 bases). The CDR3 loop spans 12 amino acids. V was cut by 5 bases and J by 6 bases, with 11 bases left in between. Germline V gives CDR1 SGHTA, CDR2 FQGNSA. As DNA, the CDR3 is TGTGCCAGCAGCCCGGGGACAAGCGAGCAGTACTTC. As protein: CASSPGTSEQYF.

The chain combines TRBV2 with TRBJ2-3; TRBD1 might be the D (6 bases). This CDR3 is built from 14 residues. V lost 3 bases to trimming and J lost 4 bases, with 11 bases between them. CDR1 and CDR2 (germline): SNHLY, FYNNEI. In DNA, the CDR3 is TGTGCCAGCAGTGAGCAGGGGCCCGCAGATACGCAGTATTTT. Translated: CASSEQGPADTQYF.

The J gene is TRBJ2-1, the V gene TRBV5-5; 8 nucleotides align to TRBD2. Germline-derived CDR1 and CDR2 are SGHKS and YYEKEE (reference sequence). V lost 6 bases and J lost 3; bases outside the gene matches: 8. This CDR3 is built from 15 residues. This CDR3 is CASTPGTSLYNEQFF. Written as DNA, the CDR3 is TGTGCCAGCACCCCGGGGACTAGTCTCTACAATGAGCAGTTCTTC.

The chain's CDR3 is CASSSGTGSQPQHF. CDR3 DNA sequence: TGTGCCAGCAGCTCCGGGACAGGGAGTCAGCCCCAGCATTTT. V and J are TRBV9 and TRBJ1-5; 9 bases fit TRBD1. Germline V lookup: CDR1 SGDLS, CDR2 YYNGEE. The CDR3 runs 14 residues. V was clipped by 4 bases and J by 6 bases; unmatched bases: 5.

This chain uses TRBV18 with TRBJ2-5, with TRBD2 identical over 10 bases. CDR1 and CDR2 from the germline V gene are KGHSH and LQKENI. This CDR3 has 14 residues. J was trimmed by 1 base and V by 6 bases; bases with no gene match: 2. CDR3 loop: CASSRTSGQETQYF. CDR3 nucleotide sequence: TGTGCCAGCTCGCGGACTAGCGGCCAAGAGACCCAGTACTTC. The full variable domain, rest sourced from reference TRBV18 and TRBJ2-5, is NAGVMQNPRHLVRRRGQEARLRCSPMKGHSHVYWYRQLPEEGLKFMVYLQKENIIDESGMPKERFSAEFPKEGPSILRIQQVVRGDSAAYFCASSRTSGQETQYFGPGTRLLVL.

The chain employs TRBV5-6 and TRBJ1-4, with 12 bases fitting TRBD1. Germline values: CDR1 SGHDT, CDR2 YYEEEE. CDR3 length equals 18 residues. V was clipped by 4 bases and J by 7 bases; unmatched bases: 14. The CDR3 reads CASSHRRDRGPRVEKLFF. CDR3 coding DNA: TGTGCCAGCAGCCATCGCCGGGACAGGGGGCCAAGAGTTGAAAAACTGTTTTTT.

This chain links TRBV28 with TRBJ2-4; D possibly corresponds to TRBD1 (5 bases). Between the trimmed V and J ends, which lost 10 bases and 1 base, there was a span of 17 bases. The CDR3 consists of 15 residues. Germline assignment: CDR1 MDHEN and CDR2 SYDVKM. The CDR3 region is CATKGNVVAKNIQYF. The CDR3 DNA sequence: TGTGCCACCAAGGGGAACGTTGTCGCCAAAAACATTCAGTACTTC.

This rearrangement joins TRBV18 to TRBJ2-3; D is ambiguous. The CDR3 length is 14 residues. V lost 6 bases to trimming and J lost 5 bases, with 15 bases between them. Germline lookup yields CDR1 KGHSH and CDR2 LQKENI. The CDR3 DNA reads TGTGCCAGCTCCACCGTCGGAGCTAAAGATACGCAGTATTTT. The encoded protein is CASSTVGAKDTQYF.

This chain connects TRBV7-2 to TRBJ1-5; the D is unclear. The germline V gene has CDR1 SGHTA and CDR2 FQGNSA. CDR3 length equals 15 residues. Trimming removed 5 bases from V and 4 bases from J, with 15 bases in between. The CDR3 DNA reads as TGTGCCAGCAGCCCCGACATACTTCGTAATCAGCCCCAGCATTTT. Amino acid sequence: CASSPDILRNQPQHF.